The 29 T cell receptor beta chains given below trace back to one sample, sequenced in a study of early T cells in non-severe SARS-CoV-2 infection. TCRdb reprocessed the 5' RACE reads with MiXCR, giving one entry per CDR3 protein. There are over 30,000 distinct CDR3 sequences in the sample; approximately 5.1% occur only once, and approximately 5.7% lies in the top ten. The sample here was whole blood, taken at baseline. All receptors derive from an adult who was a healthcare worker with PCR-confirmed SARS-CoV-2 infection or an uninfected control (not recorded which).

The table lists this clonotype with a few counts. This may stem from a read error, because a much larger clone lies one nucleotide away. In this CDR3 the conserved last residue, phenylalanine or tryptophan, is missing, so a read error is likely. This sequence joins TRBV4-1 and TRBJ2-1, with a possible D match to TRBD2 (7 bases). Germline V gene sequence: CDR1 MGHRA, CDR2 YSYEKL. The CDR3 has 22 residues. Trimming took off 1 base at V and 8 bases at J, with 36 bases between the two ends. The CDR3 sequence: CASSQVTRQGGLARGGSDEQFV. CDR3 coding DNA: TGCGCCAGCAGCCAAGTCACCCGCCAGGGAGGGCTAGCGCGAGGGGGGAGCGATGAGCAGTTCGTC.

The V and J genes are TRBV4-1 and TRBJ2-7, with D possibly TRBD2 on 5 matching bases. V was trimmed by 4 bases and J by 2 bases, leaving 12 bases between them. Germline-derived CDR1 and CDR2 are MGHRA and YSYEKL. The CDR3 is made up of 14 amino acids. The CDR3 spells CASSPLPAAYEQYF. Written as DNA, the CDR3 is TGCGCCAGCAGCCCACTACCAGCGGCCTACGAGCAGTACTTC.

Points on this clonotype: A much larger clone is a single base away; this may be a read error. The chain employs TRBV7-9 and TRBJ2-7; 9 bases are a match to TRBD2. The CDR3 runs 13 residues. Trimming removed 2 bases from V and 7 bases from J; junction bases left unmatched: 3. Germline assignment: CDR1 SEHNR and CDR2 FQNEAQ (reference sequence). DNA for the CDR3: TGTGCCAGCAGCTTAAGCGGGAGGAATGAGCAGTACGTC. Translated, it gives CASSLSGRNEQYV.

This clonotype occurred a few times. The rearrangement uses TRBV4-1 and TRBJ2-6; D remains unclear. This CDR3 has 15 amino acids. Germline V lookup: CDR1 MGHRA, CDR2 YSYEKL. The V end lost 2 bases, the J end lost 0 bases, and 5 bases lay between the germline ends. The CDR3 protein is CASSQLRSGANVLTF. The CDR3 nucleotides are TGCGCCAGCAGCCAATTACGCTCTGGGGCCAACGTCCTGACTTTC.

This clonotype has at least ten counts. The chain joins TRBV30 to TRBJ2-2; D gene uncertain. Germline V gene sequence: CDR1 GTSNPN, CDR2 SVGIG (reference sequence). The CDR3 contains 14 residues. Trimming removed 0 bases at V and 6 bases at J, with 11 bases between. CDR3 region: CAWSVYTIAGELFF. DNA for the CDR3: TGTGCCTGGAGTGTGTACACTATCGCCGGGGAGCTGTTTTTT.

This clonotype was counted at least ten times. The rearrangement joins TRBV11-2 to TRBJ2-7; D possibly corresponds to TRBD1 (5 bases). The CDR3 length is 15 residues. The germline V gene has CDR1 SGHAT and CDR2 FQNNGV. With 1 base removed from V and 1 base from J, the gap between germline ends came to 11 bases. The CDR3 protein is CASSLGPSGSYEQYV. CDR3 sequence (DNA): TGTGCCAGCAGCTTAGGCCCCTCAGGGTCCTACGAGCAGTACGTC.

The table lists this clonotype with many counts. This chain links TRBV20-1 with TRBJ2-3; 8 bases are a match to TRBD2. Trimming took 3 bases from V and 2 from J; bases not matched to a gene: 4. Germline CDR1 and CDR2: DFQATT and SNEGSKA (reference sequence). CDR3 length: 14 residues. Here the CDR3 DNA reads TGCAGTGCTAGTCCACTAGCGGCCACAGATACGCAGTATTTT. Translation: CSASPLAATDTQYF.

This clonotype was seen many times. The chain combines TRBV9 with TRBJ2-2; no definite D call. This CDR3 comprises 12 residues. Germline-derived CDR1 and CDR2 are SGDLS and YYNGEE. V lost 7 bases and J lost 4, with 8 bases in between. This CDR3 reads CASGPSTGELFF. The DNA for the CDR3 is TGTGCCAGCGGACCGAGCACCGGGGAGCTGTTTTTT. Drawing the rest from reference TRBV9 and TRBJ2-2, the complete variable domain is DSGVTQTPKHLITATGQRVTLRCSPRSGDLSVYWYQQSLDQGLQFLIQYYNGEERAKGNILERFSAQQFPDLHSELNLSSLELGDSALYFCASGPSTGELFFGEGSRLTVL.

This clonotype was seen repeatedly, ten times or more. This chain links TRBV11-2 with TRBJ2-2, with 7 bases identical to TRBD2. The CDR3 consists of 17 residues. Germline CDR1 reads SGHAT; CDR2 reads FQNNGV. With 5 bases clipped from V and 1 base from J, the junction kept 10 bases outside the gene matches. The CDR3 DNA reads as TGTGCCAGCAGCCCAGGCCTAGCGGAGATGAACACCGGGGAGCTGTTTTTT. It translates to CASSPGLAEMNTGELFF.

This clonotype was recorded many times. The J gene is TRBJ1-1, the V gene TRBV7-8; 7 bases map to TRBD1. CDR1 is SGHVS, CDR2 FQNEAQ, per germline. Trimming removed 5 bases from V and 4 bases from J; junction bases left unmatched: 19. The CDR3 covers 18 residues. This chain's CDR3 is CASSDPNRARGLRTEAFF. The DNA for the CDR3 is TGTGCCAGCAGCGACCCCAACAGGGCCAGGGGGTTACGCACTGAAGCTTTCTTT.

The table lists this clonotype with many counts. The rearrangement uses TRBV30 and TRBJ2-1; no clear D. The V gene's germline CDR1 is GTSNPN and CDR2 SVGIG (reference sequence). V was shortened by 1 base and J by 0 bases, with 13 bases between the two germline ends. This CDR3 is 16 amino acids long. The CDR3 spells CAWSGIGLSSYNEQFF. DNA of the CDR3: TGTGCCTGGAGTGGAATCGGGCTCAGCTCCTACAATGAGCAGTTCTTC.

This clonotype was seen repeatedly, ten times or more. The chain has TRBV4-1 and TRBJ2-7; TRBD1 agrees at 8 bases. The germline CDR1 and CDR2 sequences are MGHRA and YSYEKL. CDR3 size: 14 residues. V lost 1 base and J lost 4; bases outside the gene matches: 3. CDR3 nucleotide sequence: TGCGCCAGCAGCCAAGGGGACAGGAATTACGAGCAGTACTTC. Its translation: CASSQGDRNYEQYF.

The table lists this clonotype with many counts. The genes are TRBV20-1 and TRBJ2-7; D might be TRBD2 (7 bases). The CDR3 consists of 15 residues. Trimming left V 6 bases short and J 5 bases short, with 23 bases between. The germline gives CDR1 DFQATT, CDR2 SNEGSKA (reference sequence). CDR3 in amino acids: CSAEYPGAGANEQYF. CDR3 nucleotide sequence: TGCAGTGCAGAATACCCGGGGGCGGGAGCTAACGAGCAGTACTTC.

Many counts were recorded for this clonotype. This sequence joins TRBV5-1 and TRBJ2-6, with 7 bases identical to TRBD1. CDR1 is SGHRS, CDR2 YFSETQ, per germline. V shed 3 bases and J 3 bases; nucleotides not matched to a gene: 12. This CDR3 region has 18 residues. CDR3 in DNA: TGCGCCAGCAGCTCCGCGCCCGACAGGGTTGGTGGGGCCAACGTCCTGACTTTC. Translated: CASSSAPDRVGGANVLTF.

In this sample, this clonotype turned up many times. The chain combines TRBV29-1 with TRBJ1-6, with D maybe TRBD1 (6 bases). The CDR3 is 16 amino acids. Germline assignment: CDR1 SQVTM and CDR2 ANQGSEA. Trimming shortened V by 7 bases and J by 7 bases, and 23 bases separated the two germline ends. This chain's CDR3 is CSATRRGALGNSPLHF. The CDR3 DNA reads as TGCAGCGCTACCAGGAGGGGGGCGCTAGGGAATTCACCCCTCCACTTT.

Ten or more counts support this clonotype. The V gene is TRBV7-6, the J gene TRBJ2-5, with a weak D call TRBD2 (6 bases). The CDR3 covers 13 residues. CDR1 SGHVS and CDR2 FNYEAQ come from the germline V gene. Deletions cut 4 bases from V and 5 bases from J, with 11 bases between. The CDR3 is CASSSLREETQYF. DNA for the CDR3: TGTGCCAGCAGCTCGCTTCGGGAGGAGACCCAGTACTTC.

This clonotype showed up many times. This chain uses TRBV7-2 with TRBJ2-3; unclear D gene. From germline, CDR1 is SGHTA and CDR2 FQGNSA. The V end was cut by 2 bases, the J end by 2 bases, with 2 bases between. The CDR3 loop spans 12 amino acids. The CDR3 DNA reads as TGTGCCAGCAGCTTAATCACAGATACGCAGTATTTT. Translating it yields CASSLITDTQYF.

This clonotype was counted many times. The V gene is TRBV7-8, the J gene TRBJ2-3; 9 bases map to TRBD2. The CDR3 is 15 residues long. The junction had 3 bases not matched to a gene; V was cut back by 3 bases and J by 2 bases. Germline CDR1 and CDR2: SGHVS and FQNEAQ. CDR3 region: CASSLREGLTDTQYF. The CDR3 DNA reads as TGTGCCAGCAGCTTGCGGGAGGGCCTCACAGATACGCAGTATTTT.

The chain uses TRBV12-3 or TRBV12-4 and TRBJ2-1; 11 bases agree with TRBD1. The CDR3 is 13 amino acids. V was pared by 6 bases and J by 6 bases, with 1 base of the junction left unmatched. CDR3: CASRGTGGNEQFF. Here the CDR3 DNA reads TGTGCCAGCAGGGGGACAGGGGGCAATGAGCAGTTCTTC.

This clonotype was counted a few times. The DNA of the CDR3 is TGCAGTGCTAGAGGCCTGGGACCTAGAAAAAGCGGAGTCTACAATGAGCAGTTCTTC. It yields the protein CSARGLGPRKSGVYNEQFF. The V gene is TRBV20-1, the J gene TRBJ2-1; D possibly matches TRBD1 or TRBD2 (5 bases each). Trimming cost V 1 base and J 3 bases, with 25 bases left between them. Germline lookup yields CDR1 DFQATT and CDR2 SNEGSKA (reference sequence). CDR3 length: 19 amino acids.

This clonotype was seen many times. This rearrangement joins TRBV5-1 to TRBJ2-5; weak D call: TRBD2 (6 bases). Per germline, CDR1 SGHRS and CDR2 YFSETQ. Trimming took off 6 bases at V and 5 bases at J, with 26 bases between the two ends. The CDR3 consists of 17 residues. As DNA, the CDR3 is TGCGCCAGCAACCCCGACCCTGGCGGAGGAGGAGGGGAGACCCAGTACTTC. Translation gives CASNPDPGGGGGETQYF.

This clonotype was seen at least ten times. This sequence joins TRBV12-3 or TRBV12-4 and TRBJ2-1; D is undetermined. V dropped 2 bases and J dropped 0 bases, with 11 bases sitting between them. The length of the CDR3 is 16 residues. This chain's CDR3 is CASSLIRLSSYNEQFF. The CDR3 DNA reads as TGTGCCAGCAGTTTAATCCGCCTAAGCTCCTACAATGAGCAGTTCTTC.

At least ten counts were recorded for this clonotype. The V and J genes are TRBV5-4 and TRBJ2-3; a weak D match, TRBD2 (6 bases). V lost 0 bases and J 1 base, leaving 12 bases between the germline ends. This CDR3 is 16 amino acids long. Germline CDR1 and CDR2: SGHNT and YYREEE (reference sequence). CDR3 DNA: TGTGCCAGCAGCTTGGCCGGGAGCGGCCGCACAGATACGCAGTATTTT. As protein: CASSLAGSGRTDTQYF.

This clonotype occurred many times. The V and J genes are TRBV20-1 and TRBJ2-7; 7 bases are a match to TRBD2. Trimming took 6 bases from V and 0 from J; bases not matched to a gene: 2. This CDR3 has 12 amino acids. The germline V gene encodes CDR1 DFQATT and CDR2 SNEGSKA (reference sequence). CDR3 coding DNA: TGCAGTGCCAGGACTAGCTCCTACGAGCAGTACGTC. Protein sequence: CSARTSSYEQYV.

This clonotype was seen at least ten times. The V and J genes are TRBV5-1 and TRBJ2-1; TRBD2 might be the D (6 bases). Per the germline V gene, CDR1 is SGHRS and CDR2 is YFSETQ. CDR3 size: 15 residues. V was cut by 6 bases and J by 0 bases, with 13 bases left in between. This CDR3 is CASMGRGSSYNEQFF. In DNA, the CDR3 is TGCGCCAGCATGGGGCGGGGTAGCTCCTACAATGAGCAGTTCTTC. Drawing the rest from reference TRBV5-1 and TRBJ2-1, the complete variable domain is KAGVTQTPRYLIKTRGQQVTLSCSPISGHRSVSWYQQTPGQGLQFLFEYFSETQRNKGNFPGRFSGRQFSNSRSEMNVSTLELGDSALYLCASMGRGSSYNEQFFGPGTRLTVL.

This clonotype was detected many times. The V and J genes are TRBV10-3 and TRBJ2-1; D is tentatively TRBD1 or TRBD2 (5 bases each). Germline CDR1 ENHRY, CDR2 SYGVKD. The CDR3 extends over 11 amino acids. V was cut by 6 bases and J by 10 bases, with 10 bases left in between. The CDR3 reads CAISPGPEQFF. Here the CDR3 DNA reads TGTGCCATCAGCCCGGGACCAGAGCAGTTCTTC.

Many counts were recorded for this clonotype. V usage is TRBV28 and J usage is TRBJ2-7; a possible D gene is TRBD2 (5 bases). The germline V gene encodes CDR1 MDHEN and CDR2 SYDVKM. CDR3 length: 14 residues. V shed 4 bases and J shed 6 bases, with 16 bases lying between them. CDR3 sequence (DNA): TGTGCCAGCAGTTCCCGACTCACCGAGGGCGAGCAGTACTTC. Encoded protein: CASSSRLTEGEQYF. Full variable domain (rest looked up from reference TRBV28 and TRBJ2-7): DVKVTQSSRYLVKRTGEKVFLECVQDMDHENMFWYRQDPGLGLRLIYFSYDVKMKEKGDIPEGYSVSREKKERFSLILESASTNQTSMYLCASSSRLTEGEQYFGPGTRLTVT.

This clonotype was recorded at least ten times. The rearrangement uses TRBV7-9 and TRBJ2-5; D perhaps matches TRBD2 (6 bases). Trimming left V 5 bases short and J 2 bases short, with 12 bases between. The CDR3 runs to 14 residues. The germline CDR1 and CDR2 sequences are SEHNR and FQNEAQ (reference sequence). The CDR3 DNA is TGTGCCAGCAGCCAGGAGGGACTTCAAGAGACCCAGTACTTC. It specifies CASSQEGLQETQYF.

This clonotype has a count of ten or more. The chain links TRBV6-1 to TRBJ2-2; D remains unclear. V lost 1 base, J lost 3 bases, and 3 bases lay in between. The germline gives CDR1 MNHNS, CDR2 SASEGT. The CDR3 sequence is 13 residues long. Here the CDR3 DNA reads TGTGCCAGCAGTGAAGGGGACACCGGGGAGCTGTTTTTT. Translating gives CASSEGDTGELFF.